This entry concerns a single T cell receptor beta chain. Its antigen remains unidentified. CD45RO-CCR7+CD27+CD95- marked naive CD8+ T cells. This specimen belongs to a study of CXCR3-negative and CXCR3-positive naive CD8 T cells. Overall study: There were 110 million to 150 million TRB reads altogether, and each library had about 1.5 +/- 0.3 million of them. Study-wide results and caveats: Naive cells positive for CXCR3 carried more hydrophobic TRB CDR3s than CXCR3-negative ones. Diversity ran similarly high across both naive subsets but far lower in memory CD8+ cells.

Libraries of TRB cDNA were made by 5' RACE and carried UMIs. From its re-call of the 5' RACE reads, TCRdb lists each CDR3 protein once, without DNA. This table holds about 84,000 distinct CDR3 sequences. This CDR3 has 15 amino acids. Germline-derived CDR1 and CDR2 are SGDLS and YYNGEE. This clonotype was obtained from a human donor in good health. Some clones in this sample may be carry-over from other donors' samples. Sequencing was done on a sample of naive CXCR3+ CD8+ T cells from blood. Subset reported: CD45RO-CCR7+CD27+CD95- naive CD8+ T cells expressing CXCR3 (TNR3+). This sequence joins TRBV9 and TRBJ2-3; TCRdb's D call of TRBD1 is untestable without DNA. CDR3 residues: CASSVEGASTDTQYF. Full variable domain (outside the CDR3, taken from reference TRBV9 and TRBJ2-3): DSGVTQTPKHLITATGQRVTLRCSPRSGDLSVYWYQQSLDQGLQFLIQYYNGEERAKGNILERFSAQQFPDLHSELNLSSLELGDSALYFCASSVEGASTDTQYFGPGTRLTVL.